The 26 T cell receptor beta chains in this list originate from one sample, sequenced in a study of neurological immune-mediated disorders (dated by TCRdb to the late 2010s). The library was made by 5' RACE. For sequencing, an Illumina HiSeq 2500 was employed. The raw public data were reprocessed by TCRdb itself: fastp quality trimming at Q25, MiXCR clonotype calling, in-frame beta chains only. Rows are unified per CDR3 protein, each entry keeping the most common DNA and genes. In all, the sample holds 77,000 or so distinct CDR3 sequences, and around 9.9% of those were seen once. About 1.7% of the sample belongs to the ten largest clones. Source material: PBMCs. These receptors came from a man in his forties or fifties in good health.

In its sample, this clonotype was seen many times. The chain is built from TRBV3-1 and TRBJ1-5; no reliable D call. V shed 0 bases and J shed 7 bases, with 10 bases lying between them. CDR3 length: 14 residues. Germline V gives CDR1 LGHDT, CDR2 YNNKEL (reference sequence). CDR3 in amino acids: CASSQDYPLQPQHF. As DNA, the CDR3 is TGTGCCAGCAGCCAAGATTACCCCTTACAGCCCCAGCATTTT.

CDR3 sequence (DNA): TGTGCCCACAAGCGGTCCGCTAACACCGGGGAGCTGTTTTTT. This codes for CAHKRSANTGELFF. The chain recombines TRBV28 with TRBJ2-2, with TRBD2 as a possible D gene (5 bases). CDR1 and CDR2 (germline): MDHEN, SYDVKM. This CDR3 spans 14 amino acids. Trimming took off 11 bases at V and 2 bases at J, with 15 bases between the two ends.

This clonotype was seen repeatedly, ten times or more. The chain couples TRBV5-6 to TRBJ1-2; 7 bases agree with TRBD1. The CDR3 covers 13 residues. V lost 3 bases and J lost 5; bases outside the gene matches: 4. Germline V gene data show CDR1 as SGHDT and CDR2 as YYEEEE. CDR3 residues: CASSYTGVYGYTF. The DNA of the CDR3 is TGTGCCAGCAGCTATACAGGGGTTTATGGCTACACCTTC.

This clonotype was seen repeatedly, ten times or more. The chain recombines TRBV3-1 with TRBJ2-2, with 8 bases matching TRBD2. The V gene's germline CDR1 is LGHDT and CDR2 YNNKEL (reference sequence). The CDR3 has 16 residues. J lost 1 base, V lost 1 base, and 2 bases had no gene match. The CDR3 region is CASSQALAGNTGELFF. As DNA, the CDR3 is TGTGCCAGCAGCCAAGCTCTAGCGGGGAACACCGGGGAGCTGTTTTTT.

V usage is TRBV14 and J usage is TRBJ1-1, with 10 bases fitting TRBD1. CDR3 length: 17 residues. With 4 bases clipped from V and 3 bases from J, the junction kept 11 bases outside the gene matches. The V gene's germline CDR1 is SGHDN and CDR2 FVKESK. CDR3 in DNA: TGTGCCAGCAGCCCCAGACGGACAGGGGGGATAGACACTGAAGCTTTCTTT. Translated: CASSPRRTGGIDTEAFF.

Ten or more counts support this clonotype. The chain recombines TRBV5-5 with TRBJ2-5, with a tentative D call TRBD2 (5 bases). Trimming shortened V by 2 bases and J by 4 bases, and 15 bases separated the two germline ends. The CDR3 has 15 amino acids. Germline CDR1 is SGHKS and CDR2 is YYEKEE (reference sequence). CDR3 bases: TGTGCCAGCAGCTTTAATTACGGGGTTGGAGAGACCCAGTACTTC. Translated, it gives CASSFNYGVGETQYF.

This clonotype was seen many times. The CDR3 sequence is CASSLYSFSGNTIYF. The CDR3 coding sequence is TGTGCCAGCAGTTTGTACAGTTTCTCTGGAAACACCATATATTTT. The chain couples TRBV12-3 or TRBV12-4 to TRBJ1-3; no clear D gene. The CDR3 spans 15 residues. V was pared by 3 bases and J by 0 bases, with 9 bases between.

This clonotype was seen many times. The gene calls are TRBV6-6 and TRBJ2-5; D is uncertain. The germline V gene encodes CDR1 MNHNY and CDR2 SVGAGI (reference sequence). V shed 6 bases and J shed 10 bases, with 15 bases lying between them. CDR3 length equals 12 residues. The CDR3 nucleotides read TGTGCCAGCAGCCGATTCCGGGTCAGCCAGTACTTC. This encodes CASSRFRVSQYF.

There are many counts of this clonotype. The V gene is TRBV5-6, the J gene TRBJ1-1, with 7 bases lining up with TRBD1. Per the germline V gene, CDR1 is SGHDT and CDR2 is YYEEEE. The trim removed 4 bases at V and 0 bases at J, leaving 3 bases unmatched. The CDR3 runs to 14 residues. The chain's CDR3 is CASSETGLNTEAFF. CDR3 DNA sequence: TGTGCCAGCAGCGAGACAGGGTTGAACACTGAAGCTTTCTTT.

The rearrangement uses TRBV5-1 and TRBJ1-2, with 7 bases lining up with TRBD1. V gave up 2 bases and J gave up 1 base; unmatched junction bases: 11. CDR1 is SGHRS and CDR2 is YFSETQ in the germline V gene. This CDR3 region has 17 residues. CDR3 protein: CASSFGTNQGVNYGYTF. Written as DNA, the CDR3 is TGCGCCAGCAGCTTCGGGACTAATCAGGGGGTTAACTATGGCTACACCTTC.

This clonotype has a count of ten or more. CDR3 DNA sequence: TGTGCCAGCAGCTCACACCCGACAGGTCACATGAACACTGAAGCTTTCTTT. It yields the protein CASSSHPTGHMNTEAFF. V gene TRBV14 combines with J gene TRBJ1-1, with TRBD1 as a possible D gene (6 bases). The V end lost 5 bases, the J end lost 0 bases, and 19 bases lay between the germline ends. The CDR3 has 17 residues. The germline V gene has CDR1 SGHDN and CDR2 FVKESK.

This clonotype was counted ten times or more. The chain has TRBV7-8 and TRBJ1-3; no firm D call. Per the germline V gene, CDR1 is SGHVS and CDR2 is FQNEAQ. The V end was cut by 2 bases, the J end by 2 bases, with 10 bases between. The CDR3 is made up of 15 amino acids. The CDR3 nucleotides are TGTGCCAGCAGCTTACAACCCAGAGCTGGAAACACCATATATTTT. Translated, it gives CASSLQPRAGNTIYF.

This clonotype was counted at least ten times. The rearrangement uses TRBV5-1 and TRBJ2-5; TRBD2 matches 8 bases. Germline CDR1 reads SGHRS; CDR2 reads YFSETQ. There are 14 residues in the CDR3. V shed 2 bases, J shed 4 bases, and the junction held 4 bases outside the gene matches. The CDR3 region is CASSFGGAGETQYF. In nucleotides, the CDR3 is TGCGCCAGCAGCTTCGGGGGGGCCGGAGAGACCCAGTACTTC. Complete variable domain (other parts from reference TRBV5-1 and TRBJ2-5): KAGVTQTPRYLIKTRGQQVTLSCSPISGHRSVSWYQQTPGQGLQFLFEYFSETQRNKGNFPGRFSGRQFSNSRSEMNVSTLELGDSALYLCASSFGGAGETQYFGPGTRLLVL.

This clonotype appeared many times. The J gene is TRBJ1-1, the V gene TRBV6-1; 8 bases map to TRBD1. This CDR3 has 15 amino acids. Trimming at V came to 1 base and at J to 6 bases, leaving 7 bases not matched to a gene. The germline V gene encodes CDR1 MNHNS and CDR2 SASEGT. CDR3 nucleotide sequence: TGTGCCAGCAGTGAAGTGGTCAGGGGGCGCCCTGAAGCTTTCTTT. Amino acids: CASSEVVRGRPEAFF.

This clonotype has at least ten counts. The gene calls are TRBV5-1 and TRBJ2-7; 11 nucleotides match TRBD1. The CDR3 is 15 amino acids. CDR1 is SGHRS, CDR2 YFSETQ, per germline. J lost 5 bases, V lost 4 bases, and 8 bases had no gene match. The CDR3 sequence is CASSPVWTGGDEQYF. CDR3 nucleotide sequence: TGCGCCAGCAGCCCCGTCTGGACAGGGGGCGACGAGCAGTACTTC.

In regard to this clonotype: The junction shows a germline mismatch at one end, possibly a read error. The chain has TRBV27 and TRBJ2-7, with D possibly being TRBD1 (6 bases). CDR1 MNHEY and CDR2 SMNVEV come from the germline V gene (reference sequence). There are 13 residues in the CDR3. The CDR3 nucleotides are TGTGCAAGCAGATACAGGGAAGTTGACGAGCAGTACTTC. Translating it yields CASRYREVDEQYF.

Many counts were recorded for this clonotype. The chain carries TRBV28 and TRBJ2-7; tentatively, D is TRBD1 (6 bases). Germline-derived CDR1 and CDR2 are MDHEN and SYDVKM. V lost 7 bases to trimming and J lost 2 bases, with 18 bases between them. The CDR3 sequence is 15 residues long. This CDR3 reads CASTLGSAGAYEQYF. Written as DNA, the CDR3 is TGTGCCAGCACCCTGGGATCGGCAGGGGCCTACGAGCAGTACTTC.

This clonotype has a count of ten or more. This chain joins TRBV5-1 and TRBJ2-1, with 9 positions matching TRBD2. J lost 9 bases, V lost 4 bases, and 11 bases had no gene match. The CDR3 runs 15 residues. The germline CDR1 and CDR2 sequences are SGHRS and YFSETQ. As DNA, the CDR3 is TGCGCCAGCAGCGCGTTGGCTAGCGGGATCGGTGAGCAGTTCTTC. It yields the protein CASSALASGIGEQFF.

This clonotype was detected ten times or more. The CDR3 DNA reads as TGTGCCAGCAGCCAAGACACGGAAGGGGTTGATGAAAAACTGTTTTTT. Residues: CASSQDTEGVDEKLFF. The gene calls are TRBV4-2 and TRBJ1-4; weak D call: TRBD1 (5 bases). There are 16 residues in the CDR3. Trimming shortened V by 0 bases and J by 6 bases, and 14 bases separated the two germline ends. CDR1 is LGHNA, CDR2 YNFKEQ, per germline.

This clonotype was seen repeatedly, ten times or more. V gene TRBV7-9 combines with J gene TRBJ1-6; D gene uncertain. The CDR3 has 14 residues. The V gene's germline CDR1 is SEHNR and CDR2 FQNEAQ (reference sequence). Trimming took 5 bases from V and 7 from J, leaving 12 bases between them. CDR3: CASSPRGRNSPLHF. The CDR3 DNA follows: TGTGCCAGCAGCCCCAGAGGGAGGAATTCACCCCTCCACTTT.

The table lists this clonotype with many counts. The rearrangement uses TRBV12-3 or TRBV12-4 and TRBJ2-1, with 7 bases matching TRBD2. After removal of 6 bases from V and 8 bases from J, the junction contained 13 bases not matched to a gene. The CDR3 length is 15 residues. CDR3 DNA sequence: TGTGCCAGCAGCCCAGCGAGCGGGAAAGTCTATGAGCAGTTCTTC. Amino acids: CASSPASGKVYEQFF.

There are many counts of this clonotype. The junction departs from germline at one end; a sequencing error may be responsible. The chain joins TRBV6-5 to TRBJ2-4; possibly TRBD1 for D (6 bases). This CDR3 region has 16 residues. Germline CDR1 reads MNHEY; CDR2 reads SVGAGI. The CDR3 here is CASSLRENREQNFQYF. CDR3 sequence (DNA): TGTGCCAGCAGTTTAAGGGAAAACAGGGAACAAAACTTTCAGTACTTC.

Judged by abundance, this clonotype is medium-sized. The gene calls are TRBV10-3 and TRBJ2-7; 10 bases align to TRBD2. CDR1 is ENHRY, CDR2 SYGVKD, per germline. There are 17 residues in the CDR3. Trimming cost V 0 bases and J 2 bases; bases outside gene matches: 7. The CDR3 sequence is CAISESMYTSGTYEQYF. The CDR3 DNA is TGTGCCATCAGTGAGTCGATGTATACTAGCGGGACCTACGAGCAGTACTTC.

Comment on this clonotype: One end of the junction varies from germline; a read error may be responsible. The CDR3 protein is CASSQDSSGNGYTF. The CDR3 region has the DNA TGTGCTAGCAGCCAAGATTCATCAGGGAATGGCTACACCTTC. This chain links TRBV3-1 with TRBJ1-2; perhaps TRBD1 as D (5 bases). The length of the CDR3 is 14 residues. Germline CDR1 LGHDT, CDR2 YNNKEL (reference sequence).

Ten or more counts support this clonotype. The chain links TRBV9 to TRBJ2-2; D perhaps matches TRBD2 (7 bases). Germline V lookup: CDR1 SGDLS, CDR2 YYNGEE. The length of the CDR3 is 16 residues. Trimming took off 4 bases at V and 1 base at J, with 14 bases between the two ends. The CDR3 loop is CASSPGGVLNTGELFF. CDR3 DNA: TGTGCCAGCAGCCCGGGGGGCGTCTTGAACACCGGGGAGCTGTTTTTT. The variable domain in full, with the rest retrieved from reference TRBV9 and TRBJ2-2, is DSGVTQTPKHLITATGQRVTLRCSPRSGDLSVYWYQQSLDQGLQFLIQYYNGEERAKGNILERFSAQQFPDLHSELNLSSLELGDSALYFCASSPGGVLNTGELFFGEGSRLTVL.

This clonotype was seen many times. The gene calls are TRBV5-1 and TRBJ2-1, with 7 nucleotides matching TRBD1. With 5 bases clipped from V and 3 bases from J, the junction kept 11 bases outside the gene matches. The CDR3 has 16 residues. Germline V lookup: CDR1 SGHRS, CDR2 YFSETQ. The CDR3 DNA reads TGCGCCAGCAGTAGGTTCCGGGACAGTGACTACAATGAGCAGTTCTTC. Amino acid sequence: CASSRFRDSDYNEQFF.